This entry features one T cell receptor beta chain sequence. The antigen remains unidentified. This CDR3 is built from 16 residues. V lost 3 bases, J lost 4 bases, and 8 bases stayed unmatched. Germline V gene sequence: CDR1 SGHNT, CDR2 YYREEE (reference sequence). Autoimmune disease history or systemic immunosuppression disqualified patients. Using immunoSEQ multiplex PCR, the repertoire was profiled, and TCRdb retains in-frame clones only, with some absent. Of under 50,000 clones in the sample, about 79% were seen once. These data are taken from a study of OX40 agonist ivuxolimab in advanced cancers. Background on the study: Mean age about 60 years, range 23 to 79; approximately 80% male.

Study findings and constraints: Among T cells, CD8+ cells averaged more expanded clones than CD4+ cells. People who partly responded at 0.1-3.0 mg/kg had some of the least clonal expansion seen.

The source is an adult with an advanced solid tumor such as melanoma, head and neck, liver or kidney cancer. The V and J genes are TRBV5-4 and TRBJ2-5; 11 nucleotides align to TRBD1. The source was CD4+ or CD8+ T cells sorted from blood, collected in a trial of the OX40 agonist ivuxolimab. The CDR3: CASSSGGTGGLETQYF. CDR3 sequence (DNA): TGTGCCAGCAGCTCAGGTGGGACAGGGGGTTTAGAGACCCAGTACTTC.